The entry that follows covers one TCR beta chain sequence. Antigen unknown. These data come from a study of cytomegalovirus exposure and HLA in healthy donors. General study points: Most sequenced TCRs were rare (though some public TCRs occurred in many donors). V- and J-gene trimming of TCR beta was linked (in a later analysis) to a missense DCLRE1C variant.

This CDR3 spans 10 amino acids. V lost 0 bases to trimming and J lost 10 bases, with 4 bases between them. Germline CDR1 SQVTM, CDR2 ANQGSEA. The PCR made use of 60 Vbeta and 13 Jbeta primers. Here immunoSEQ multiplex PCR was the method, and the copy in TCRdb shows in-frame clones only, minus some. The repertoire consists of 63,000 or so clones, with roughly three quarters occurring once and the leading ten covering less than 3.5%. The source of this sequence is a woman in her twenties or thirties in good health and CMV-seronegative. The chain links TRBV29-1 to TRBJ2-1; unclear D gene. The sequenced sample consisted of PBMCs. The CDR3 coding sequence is TGCAGCGTTGAAGAGAGGGAGCAGTTCTTC. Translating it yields CSVEEREQFF.